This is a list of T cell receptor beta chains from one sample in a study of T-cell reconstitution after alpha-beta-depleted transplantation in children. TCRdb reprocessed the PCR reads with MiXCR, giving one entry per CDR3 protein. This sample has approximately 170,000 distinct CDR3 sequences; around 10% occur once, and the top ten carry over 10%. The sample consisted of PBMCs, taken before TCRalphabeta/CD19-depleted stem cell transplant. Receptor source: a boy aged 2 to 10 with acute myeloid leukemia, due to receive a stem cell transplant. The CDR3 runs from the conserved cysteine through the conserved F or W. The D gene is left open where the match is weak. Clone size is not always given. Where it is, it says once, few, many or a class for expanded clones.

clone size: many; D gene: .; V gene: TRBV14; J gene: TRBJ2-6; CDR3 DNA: TGTGCCAGCAGCCAAGGGCAGGGGTACGTCCTGACTTTC; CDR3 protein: CASSQGQGYVLTF
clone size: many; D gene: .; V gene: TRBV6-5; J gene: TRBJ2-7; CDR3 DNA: TGTGCCAGCAGTTACTCTCAGGGATACTCCTACGAGCAGTACTTC; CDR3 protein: CASSYSQGYSYEQYF
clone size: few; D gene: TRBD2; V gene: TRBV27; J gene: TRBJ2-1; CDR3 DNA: TGTGCCAGCAGTTTACAGCGGGGGGGCGATGAGCAGTTCTTC; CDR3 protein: CASSLQRGGDEQFF
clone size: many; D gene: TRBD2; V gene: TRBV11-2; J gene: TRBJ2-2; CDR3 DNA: TGTGCCAGCAGCACCCGACTAGCGCGGGCCGGGGAGCTGTTTTTT; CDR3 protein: CASSTRLARAGELFF
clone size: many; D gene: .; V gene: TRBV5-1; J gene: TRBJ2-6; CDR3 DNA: TGCGCCAGCAGCCCTGGGGCCAACGTCCTGACTTTC; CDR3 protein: CASSPGANVLTF
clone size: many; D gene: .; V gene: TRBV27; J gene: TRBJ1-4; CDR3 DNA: TGTGCCAGCAGCCGCCGCCGCCAACAGGGTCGTGAAAAACTGTTTTTT; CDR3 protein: CASSRRRQQGREKLFF
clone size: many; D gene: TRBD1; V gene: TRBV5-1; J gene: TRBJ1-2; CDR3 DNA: TGCGCCAGCAGCCCCCCAGGGGGCCAACCATCTAACTATGGCTACACCTTC; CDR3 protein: CASSPPGGQPSNYGYTF
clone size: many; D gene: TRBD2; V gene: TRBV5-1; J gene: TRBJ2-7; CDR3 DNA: TGCGCCAGCAGCTTCACGGGACTAGCGGGATACGAGCAGTACTTC; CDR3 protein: CASSFTGLAGYEQYF
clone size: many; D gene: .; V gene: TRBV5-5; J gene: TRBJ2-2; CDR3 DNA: TGTGCCAGCGCGGGGCGATGGAACACCGGGGAGCTGTTTTTT; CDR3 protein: CASAGRWNTGELFF
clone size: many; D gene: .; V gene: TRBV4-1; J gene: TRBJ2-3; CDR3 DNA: TGCGCCAGCAGCCCCCAGGGGACAGATACGCAGTATTTT; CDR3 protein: CASSPQGTDTQYF
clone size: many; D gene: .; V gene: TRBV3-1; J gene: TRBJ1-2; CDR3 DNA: TGTGCCAGCAGCCAAGGGGTCTATGGCTACACCTTC; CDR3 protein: CASSQGVYGYTF
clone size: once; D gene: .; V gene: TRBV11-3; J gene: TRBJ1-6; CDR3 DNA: TGTGCCAGCAGCTTAGAGGGATCGAGTTCACCCCTCCACTTT; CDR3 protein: CASSLEGSSSPLHF
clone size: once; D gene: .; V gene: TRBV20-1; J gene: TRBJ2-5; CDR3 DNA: TGCAGTGCCCCCACTGGGAGCAAAGAGACCCAGTACTTC; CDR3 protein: CSAPTGSKETQYF
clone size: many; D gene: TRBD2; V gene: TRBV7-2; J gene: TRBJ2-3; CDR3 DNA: TGTGCCAGCAGCCGCCCCACTAGCGGGAGATCAGATACGCAGTATTTT; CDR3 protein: CASSRPTSGRSDTQYF
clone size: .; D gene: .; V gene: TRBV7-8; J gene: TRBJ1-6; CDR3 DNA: TGTGCCAGCAGCCCCAGTCTTAATAATTCACCCCTCCACTTT; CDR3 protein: CASSPSLNNSPLHF
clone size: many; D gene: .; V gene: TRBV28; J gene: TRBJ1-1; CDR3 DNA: TGTGCCAGCAGCGTCTTAAGAATCGTGAACACTGAAGCTTTCTTT; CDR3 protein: CASSVLRIVNTEAFF
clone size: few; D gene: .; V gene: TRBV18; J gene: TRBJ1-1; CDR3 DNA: TGTGCCAGCTCACCTTACCGTGAGGTAGAAGCTTTCTTT; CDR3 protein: CASSPYREVEAFF
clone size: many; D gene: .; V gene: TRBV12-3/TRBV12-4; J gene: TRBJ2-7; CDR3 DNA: TGTGCCAGCAGTCTAAGGGCTGCAGAGCACGTTTCCTACGAGCAGTACTTC; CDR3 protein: CASSLRAAEHVSYEQYF
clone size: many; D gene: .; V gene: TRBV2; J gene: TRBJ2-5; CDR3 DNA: TGTGCCAGCTCTTTCGGGGGCGGGAAAGAAGAGACCCAGTACTTC; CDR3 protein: CASSFGGGKEETQYF
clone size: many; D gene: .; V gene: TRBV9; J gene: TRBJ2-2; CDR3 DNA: TGTGCCAGCAGCTCCCTGGCGGGCGGGATGAACACCGGGGAGCTGTTTTTT; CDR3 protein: CASSSLAGGMNTGELFF
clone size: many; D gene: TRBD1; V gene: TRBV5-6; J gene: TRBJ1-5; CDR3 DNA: TGTGCCAGCAGCGTACAGGGGAACAATCAGCCCCAGCATTTT; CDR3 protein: CASSVQGNNQPQHF
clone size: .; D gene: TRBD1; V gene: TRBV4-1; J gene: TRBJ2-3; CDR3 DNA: TGCGCCAGCAGCCAAGACAGGGGGTCGGATACGCAGTATTTT; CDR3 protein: CASSQDRGSDTQYF
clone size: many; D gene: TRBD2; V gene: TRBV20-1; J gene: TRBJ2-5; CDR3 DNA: TGCAGTTCTCCGGGACTAGCGGAGAAGGGAGAGACCCAGTACTTC; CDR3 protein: CSSPGLAEKGETQYF
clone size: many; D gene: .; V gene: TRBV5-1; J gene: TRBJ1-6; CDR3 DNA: TGCGCCAGCAGGGACAGCCCTAATTCACCCCTCCACTTT; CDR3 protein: CASRDSPNSPLHF
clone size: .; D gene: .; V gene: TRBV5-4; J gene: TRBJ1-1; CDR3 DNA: TGTGCCAGCAGCTTGGTAGGGGCGTGGAGCACTGAAGCTTTCTTT; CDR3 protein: CASSLVGAWSTEAFF
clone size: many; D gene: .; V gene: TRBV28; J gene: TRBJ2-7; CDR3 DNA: TGTGCCACGCAGCCAACCTCCTACGAGCAGTACTTC; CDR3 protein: CATQPTSYEQYF
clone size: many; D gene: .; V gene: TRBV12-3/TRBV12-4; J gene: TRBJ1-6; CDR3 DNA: TGTGCCAGCAACCAGACAGGAGACTATAATTCACCCCTCCACTTT; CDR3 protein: CASNQTGDYNSPLHF
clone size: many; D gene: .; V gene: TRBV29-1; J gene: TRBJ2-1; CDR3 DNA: TGCAGCGTTGACAGGGGAGGTACCAATGAGCAGTTCTTC; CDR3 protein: CSVDRGGTNEQFF
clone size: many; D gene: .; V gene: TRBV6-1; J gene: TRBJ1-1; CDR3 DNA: TGTGCCAGCAGACCGCCCGCGGAGAACACTGAAGCTTTCTTT; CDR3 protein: CASRPPAENTEAFF
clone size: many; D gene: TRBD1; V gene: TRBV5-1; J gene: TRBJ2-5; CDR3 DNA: TGCGCCAGCAGCTTGTTGGACAGGCAAGAGACCCAGTACTTC; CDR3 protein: CASSLLDRQETQYF
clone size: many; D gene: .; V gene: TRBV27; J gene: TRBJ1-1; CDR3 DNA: TGTGCCAGCAGTTTATCGATAGGGGGGCGCACTGAAGCTTTCTTT; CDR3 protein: CASSLSIGGRTEAFF
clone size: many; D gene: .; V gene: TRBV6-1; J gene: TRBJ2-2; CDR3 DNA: TGTGCCGGGGGCCTACTATCGAGGTCCGGGGAGCTGTTTTTT; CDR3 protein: CAGGLLSRSGELFF
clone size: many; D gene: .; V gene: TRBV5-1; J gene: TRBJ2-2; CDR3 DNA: TGCGCCAGCAGCCCTTCGACTAGACTGAACACCGGGGAGCTGTTTTTT; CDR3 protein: CASSPSTRLNTGELFF
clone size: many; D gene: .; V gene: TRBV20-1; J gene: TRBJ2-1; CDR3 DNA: TGCAGTGCTAGAGATCCAACTAGCTCTTACAATGAGCAGTTCTTC; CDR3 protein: CSARDPTSSYNEQFF
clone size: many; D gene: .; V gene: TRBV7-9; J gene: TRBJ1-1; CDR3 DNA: TGTGCCAGCAGCCCCGGTGGTGCTGAAGCTTTCTTT; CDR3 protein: CASSPGGAEAFF
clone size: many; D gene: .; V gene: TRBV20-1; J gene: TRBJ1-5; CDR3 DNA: TGCAGTCCTAGAGGAGGGGGGGACGGTCAGCCCCAGCATTTT; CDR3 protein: CSPRGGGDGQPQHF
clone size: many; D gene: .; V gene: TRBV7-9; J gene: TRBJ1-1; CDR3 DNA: TGTGCCAGCAGCTTAGGGATGAACACTGAAGCTTTCTTT; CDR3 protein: CASSLGMNTEAFF
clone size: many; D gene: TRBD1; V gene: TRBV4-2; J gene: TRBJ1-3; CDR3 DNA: TGTGCCAGCAGCCAAGAAACCCTGACAGGGCCTGGAAACACCATATATTTT; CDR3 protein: CASSQETLTGPGNTIYF
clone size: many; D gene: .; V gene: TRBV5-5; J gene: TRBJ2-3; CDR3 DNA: TGTGCCAGCAGCCCTACAATCATTACAGACACAGATACGCAGTATTTT; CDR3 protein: CASSPTIITDTDTQYF
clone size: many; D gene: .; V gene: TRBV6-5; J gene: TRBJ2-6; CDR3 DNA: TGTGCCAGCAGTTACGAGGGCTTCGGGGCCAACGTCCTGACTTTC; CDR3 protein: CASSYEGFGANVLTF
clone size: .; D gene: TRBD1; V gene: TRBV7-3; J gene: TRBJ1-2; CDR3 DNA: TGTGCCAGCAGCGTGGAGGGGGCCAGTTTCTATGGCTACACCTTC; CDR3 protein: CASSVEGASFYGYTF
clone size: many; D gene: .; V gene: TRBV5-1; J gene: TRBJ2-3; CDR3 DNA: TGCGCCAGCAGAATCGCCCCACACACAGATACGCAGTATTTT; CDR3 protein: CASRIAPHTDTQYF
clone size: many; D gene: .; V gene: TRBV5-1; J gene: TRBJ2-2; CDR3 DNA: TGCGCCAGCAGCGTGGCAGCACCGAACACCGGGGAGCTGTTTTTT; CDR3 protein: CASSVAAPNTGELFF
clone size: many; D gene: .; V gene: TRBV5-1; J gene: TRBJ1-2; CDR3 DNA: TGCGCCAGCAGCCCCATCGGGCAGACTAACTATGGCTACACCTTC; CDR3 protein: CASSPIGQTNYGYTF
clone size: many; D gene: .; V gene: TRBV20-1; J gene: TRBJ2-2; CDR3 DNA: TGCAGTGCTAGAGTGGACCAACGCACCGGGGAGCTGTTTTTT; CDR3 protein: CSARVDQRTGELFF
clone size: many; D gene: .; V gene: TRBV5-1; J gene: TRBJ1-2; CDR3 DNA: TGCGCCAGCAGCTTGGCAGGAGCTAACTATGGCTACACCTTC; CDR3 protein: CASSLAGANYGYTF
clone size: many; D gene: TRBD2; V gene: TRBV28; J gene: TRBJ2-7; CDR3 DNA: TGTGCCAGCAGTTTCGAGGGGACTAGCGGGAGTTACGAGCAGTACTTC; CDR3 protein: CASSFEGTSGSYEQYF
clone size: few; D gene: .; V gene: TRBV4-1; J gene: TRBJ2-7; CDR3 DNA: TGCGCCAGCAGCCAATACCCGGTACAGGGCTACGAGCAGTACTTC; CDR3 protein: CASSQYPVQGYEQYF
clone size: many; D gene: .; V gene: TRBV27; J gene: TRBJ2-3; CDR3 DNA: TGTGCCACCAGGTTTGGGGCAGATACGCAGTATTTT; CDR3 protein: CATRFGADTQYF
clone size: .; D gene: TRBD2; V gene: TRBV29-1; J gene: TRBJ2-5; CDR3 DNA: TGCAGCGTTAGCCTAGCGGGAGCGGAGACCCAGTACTTC; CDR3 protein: CSVSLAGAETQYF
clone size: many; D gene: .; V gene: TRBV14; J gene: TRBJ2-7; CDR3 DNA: TGTGCCAGCAGCCAAACAGCCTCCGAGCAGTACTTC; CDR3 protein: CASSQTASEQYF